Each of the 20 T cell receptor beta chains below was sequenced from the same sample in a study of human T cells and chemical hapten exposure. Time point denoted: healthy volunteer bleed at 6 weeks. Total RNA was extracted from unfractionated whole blood. TCRdb reprocessed the RACE reads with MiXCR, giving one entry per CDR3 protein. The table has approximately 84,000 distinct CDR3 sequences, 7% to 9% seen once; the top ten hold more than 1.5%. The sample was whole blood. The source is a male donor in good health. Some clones in this sample may be carry-over from other donors' samples.

This clonotype was found many times. The CDR3 reads CSARARGGGFGNTIYF. The CDR3 DNA reads TGCAGTGCTAGGGCCAGGGGGGGAGGTTTTGGAAACACCATATATTTT. This rearrangement joins TRBV20-1 to TRBJ1-3; 7 bases align to TRBD1. This CDR3 comprises 16 residues. Germline CDR1 DFQATT, CDR2 SNEGSKA (reference sequence). V dropped 3 bases and J dropped 3; count of bases not matched to a gene: 11.

The sample holds many counts of this clonotype. V usage is TRBV20-1 and J usage is TRBJ2-3, with 9 bases that match TRBD2. Unmatched junction bases numbered 6, after V lost 0 bases and J lost 2 bases. Germline lookup yields CDR1 DFQATT and CDR2 SNEGSKA (reference sequence). This CDR3 is 16 amino acids long. The CDR3 sequence is CSARDLASGDTDTQYF. The CDR3 DNA sequence: TGCAGTGCTAGAGATCTTGCTAGCGGGGACACAGATACGCAGTATTTT.

This clonotype was observed many times. The gene calls are TRBV28 and TRBJ2-6; D unclear. Trimming took 7 bases from V and 0 from J, leaving 16 bases between them. The CDR3 runs 17 residues. The germline V gene encodes CDR1 MDHEN and CDR2 SYDVKM. CDR3 DNA: TGTGCCAGCACTCCGTCGACTTCCAACTCTGGGGCCAACGTCCTGACTTTC. Its translation: CASTPSTSNSGANVLTF.

This clonotype was counted a few times. The chain recombines TRBV12-3 or TRBV12-4 with TRBJ2-5; no reliable D call. This CDR3 contains 13 residues. With 5 bases removed from V and 5 bases from J, the gap between germline ends came to 12 bases. The CDR3 region is CASSNTGMETQYF. CDR3 DNA: TGTGCCAGCAGTAATACCGGTATGGAGACCCAGTACTTC.

This clonotype was observed a few times. The CDR3 DNA reads TGTGCCAGCAGCAAAGTCGTGACAAGAAAGCAGCAAGAGACCCAGTACTTC. Translation: CASSKVVTRKQQETQYF. The chain uses TRBV21-1 and TRBJ2-5. TRBV21-1 is recorded as a pseudogene. This CDR3 is built from 17 residues.

This clonotype was recorded a few times. V and J are TRBV20-1 and TRBJ1-1; D is unclear. V lost 2 bases and J 0 bases, leaving 13 bases between the germline ends. Germline V gives CDR1 DFQATT, CDR2 SNEGSKA (reference sequence). The CDR3 contains 15 residues. CDR3 residues: CSARNYILMNTEAFF. The DNA for the CDR3 is TGCAGTGCTAGAAACTACATTCTTATGAACACTGAAGCTTTCTTT.

The chain combines TRBV6-1 with TRBJ2-1; the D gene is possibly TRBD2 (7 bases). CDR1 is MNHNS and CDR2 is SASEGT in the germline V gene. CDR3 length: 17 residues. Trimming took off 4 bases at V and 0 bases at J, with 16 bases between the two ends. The DNA of the CDR3 is TGTGCCAGCAGTGGCCCAGGGGAGGGCATCTCCTACAATGAGCAGTTCTTC. Its translation: CASSGPGEGISYNEQFF.

At least ten counts were recorded for this clonotype. This chain links TRBV7-2 with TRBJ2-7; the match to TRBD2 covers 12 bases. V trimming: 4 bases; J trimming: 5 bases; junction bases outside the gene matches: 6. From germline, CDR1 is SGHTA and CDR2 FQGNSA. The CDR3 has 15 residues. This chain's CDR3 is CASSSRSSGGDEQYF. In DNA, the CDR3 is TGTGCCAGCAGCTCCCGGTCTAGCGGGGGGGACGAGCAGTACTTC.

The CDR3 DNA is TGTGCCAGCAGGCTACTAGCGGATCAAGAGACCCAGTACTTC. Amino acids: CASRLLADQETQYF. This chain joins TRBV27 and TRBJ2-5, with 8 bases lining up with TRBD2. The CDR3 is made up of 14 amino acids. Losses at the gene ends were 6 bases for V and 2 bases for J; bases not matched to a gene: 5. From germline, CDR1 is MNHEY and CDR2 SMNVEV (reference sequence).

V usage is TRBV27 and J usage is TRBJ1-2; D is unclear. Germline V gene lookup returns CDR1 MNHEY and CDR2 SMNVEV (reference sequence). This CDR3 has 15 amino acids. Trimming shortened V by 3 bases and J by 0 bases, and 11 bases separated the two germline ends. CDR3 coding DNA: TGTGCCAGCAGTTTTACCCGATATACTAACTATGGCTACACCTTC. It translates to CASSFTRYTNYGYTF.

This clonotype has a handful of counts. This CDR3 reads CASRETGTNEKLFF. The CDR3 region has the DNA TGTGCCAGCAGGGAAACAGGGACTAATGAAAAACTGTTTTTT. V is TRBV6-2 or TRBV6-3 and J is TRBJ1-4; tentatively, D is TRBD1 (6 bases). This CDR3 comprises 14 residues. Germline CDR1 reads MNHEY; CDR2 reads SVGEGT. V gave up 6 bases and J gave up 2 bases, with 10 bases separating them.

The rearrangement links TRBV7-9 to TRBJ1-5, with no clear D. Germline values: CDR1 SEHNR, CDR2 FQNEAQ (reference sequence). Trimming left V 0 bases short and J 1 base short, with 7 bases between. This CDR3 contains 15 residues. The CDR3 DNA is TGTGCCAGCAGCTTAGCGCGGGAAAGCAATCAGCCCCAGCATTTT. Encoded protein: CASSLARESNQPQHF.

V is TRBV12-3 or TRBV12-4 and J is TRBJ2-7, with D unresolved. V lost 5 bases and J lost 4, with 12 bases in between. The CDR3 contains 13 residues. CDR3 in DNA: TGTGCCAGCAGTCCTAAGACCTTTTACGAGCAGTACTTC. Residues: CASSPKTFYEQYF.

This clonotype has more than one count but fewer than ten. The chain carries TRBV14 and TRBJ2-3; D gene uncertain. The V end was cut by 0 bases, the J end by 0 bases, with 7 bases between. This CDR3 is built from 15 residues. The germline CDR1 and CDR2 sequences are SGHDN and FVKESK. The CDR3: CASSQEDTSTDTQYF. The CDR3 nucleotides read TGTGCCAGCAGCCAAGAAGATACTAGCACAGATACGCAGTATTTT.

This clonotype was counted between two and nine times. CDR3 nucleotide sequence: TGTGCCAGCAGCCCGGCGGGACTCGACGAGCAGTACTTC. Protein: CASSPAGLDEQYF. V usage is TRBV5-4 and J usage is TRBJ2-7; D may be TRBD2 (6 bases). CDR3 length: 13 residues. From germline, CDR1 is SGHNT and CDR2 YYREEE (reference sequence). The V and J ends lost 4 bases and 5 bases respectively, with 13 bases between them.

The gene calls are TRBV29-1 and TRBJ1-4; 7 nucleotides align to TRBD1. The CDR3 is 13 residues long. The ends lost 6 bases at V and 3 bases at J; junction bases unmatched: 4. Germline V gives CDR1 SQVTM, CDR2 ANQGSEA. The CDR3, as DNA: TGCAGCGTGAACACAGGGGCTAATGAAAAACTGTTTTTT. This sequence encodes CSVNTGANEKLFF.

This clonotype was seen a few times. The chain joins TRBV20-1 to TRBJ2-3; D possibly corresponds to TRBD1 (6 bases). The CDR3 consists of 14 residues. V shed 0 bases and J shed 6 bases, with 13 bases lying between them. The V gene's germline CDR1 is DFQATT and CDR2 SNEGSKA (reference sequence). The CDR3 loop reads CSARDYRDADTQYF. DNA for the CDR3: TGCAGTGCTAGAGATTACAGGGATGCGGATACGCAGTATTTT.

This clonotype has just a few counts. The chain links TRBV14 to TRBJ2-7; 8 nucleotides match TRBD2. J was trimmed by 0 bases and V by 1 base; bases with no gene match: 2. Germline CDR1 reads SGHDN; CDR2 reads FVKESK. This CDR3 is built from 15 residues. In nucleotides, the CDR3 is TGTGCCAGCAGCCAAGGACTAGCGAACTCCTACGAGCAGTACTTC. Amino acids: CASSQGLANSYEQYF.

This clonotype was found a few times. The rearrangement joins TRBV12-3 or TRBV12-4 to TRBJ1-6, with 7 bases that match TRBD1. The CDR3 runs to 15 residues. The V and J ends lost 5 bases and 7 bases, in that order; junction bases with no gene match: 8. The CDR3 sequence: CASSLDRAGNSPLHF. The CDR3 nucleotides are TGTGCCAGCAGTCTCGACAGGGCGGGGAATTCACCCCTCCACTTT.

This clonotype was counted a few times. J is TRBJ2-7 and V is TRBV28; 14 positions agree with TRBD2. Germline assignment: CDR1 MDHEN and CDR2 SYDVKM. The CDR3 has 17 amino acids. After removal of 4 bases from V and 6 bases from J, the junction contained 11 bases not matched to a gene. The CDR3 spells CASSSGLAGEGVLEQYF. The CDR3 coding sequence is TGTGCCAGCAGTTCGGGACTAGCGGGAGAGGGGGTCCTCGAGCAGTACTTC.